This T cell receptor (beta chain) was found in a study of blood T cell repertoires in COVID-19. Seattle researchers signed up patients amid active infection and tracked them longitudinally. Authors' data handling: Cell counts per sample came from amplifying reference gene primers. Method: immunoSEQ multiplex PCR; TCRdb's copy keeps in-frame clones and lacks some. V and J calls and clone size come straight from that table; D and trimming were deduced from the DNA. The sample carries approximately 290,000 clones, roughly 80% recorded once. Germline CDR1 is SGHAT and CDR2 is FQDESV (reference sequence). Trimming shortened V by 4 bases and J by 4 bases, and 8 bases separated the two germline ends. The CDR3 consists of 13 residues.

The sequenced material came from peripheral blood. This chain uses TRBV11-1 with TRBJ1-3; no definite D call. The sequence came from a person aged 65 to 79 with COVID-19, enrolled during active disease. In DNA form, the CDR3 reads TGTGCCAGCAGCTACCCACGGGGAAACACCATATATTTT. Residues: CASSYPRGNTIYF.